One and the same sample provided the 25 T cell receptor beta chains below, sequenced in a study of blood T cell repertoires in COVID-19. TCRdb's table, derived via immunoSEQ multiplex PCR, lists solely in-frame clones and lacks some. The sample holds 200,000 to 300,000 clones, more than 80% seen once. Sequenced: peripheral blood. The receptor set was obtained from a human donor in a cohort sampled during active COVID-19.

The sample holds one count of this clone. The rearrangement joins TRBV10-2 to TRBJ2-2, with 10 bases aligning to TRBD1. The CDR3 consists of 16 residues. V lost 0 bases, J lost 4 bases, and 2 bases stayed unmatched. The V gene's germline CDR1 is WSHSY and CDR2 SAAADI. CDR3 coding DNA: TGCGCCAGCAGTGAGTCTGGGACAGGGGCCACCGGGGAGCTGTTTTTT. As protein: CASSESGTGATGELFF.

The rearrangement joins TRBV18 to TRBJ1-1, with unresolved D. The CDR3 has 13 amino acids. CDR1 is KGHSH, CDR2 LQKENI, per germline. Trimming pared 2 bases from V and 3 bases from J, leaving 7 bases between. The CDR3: CASSPSEDTEAFF. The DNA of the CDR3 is TGTGCCAGCTCACCATCGGAGGACACTGAAGCTTTCTTT.

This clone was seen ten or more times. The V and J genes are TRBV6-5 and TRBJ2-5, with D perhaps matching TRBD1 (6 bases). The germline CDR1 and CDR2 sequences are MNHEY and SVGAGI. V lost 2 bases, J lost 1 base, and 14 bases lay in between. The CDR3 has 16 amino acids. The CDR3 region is CASSYTGLAPQETQYF. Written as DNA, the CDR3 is TGTGCCAGCAGTTACACAGGGTTGGCCCCCCAAGAGACCCAGTACTTC.

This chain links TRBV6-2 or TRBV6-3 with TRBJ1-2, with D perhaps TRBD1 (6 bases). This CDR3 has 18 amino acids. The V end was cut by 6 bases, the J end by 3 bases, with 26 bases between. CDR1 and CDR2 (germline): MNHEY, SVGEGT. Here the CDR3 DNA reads TGTGCCAGCAGCCCTCCAATCTCTACAGGGCAACGAGACTATGGCTACACCTTC. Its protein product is CASSPPISTGQRDYGYTF.

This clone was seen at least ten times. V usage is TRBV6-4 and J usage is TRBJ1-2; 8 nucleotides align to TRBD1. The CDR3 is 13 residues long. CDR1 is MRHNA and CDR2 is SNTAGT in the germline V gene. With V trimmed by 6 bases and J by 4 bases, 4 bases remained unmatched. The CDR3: CASSNGQGYGYTF. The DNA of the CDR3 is TGTGCCAGCAGCAATGGACAGGGCTATGGCTACACCTTC.

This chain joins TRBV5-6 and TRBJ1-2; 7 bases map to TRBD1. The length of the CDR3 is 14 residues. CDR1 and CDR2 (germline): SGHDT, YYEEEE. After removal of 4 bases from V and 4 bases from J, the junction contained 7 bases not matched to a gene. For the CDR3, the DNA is TGTGCCAGCAGCGGATGGACAGGCGTCTATGGCTACACCTTC. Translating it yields CASSGWTGVYGYTF.

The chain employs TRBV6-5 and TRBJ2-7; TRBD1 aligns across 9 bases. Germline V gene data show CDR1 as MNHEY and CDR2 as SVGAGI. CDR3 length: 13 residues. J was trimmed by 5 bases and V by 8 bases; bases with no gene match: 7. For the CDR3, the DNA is TGTGCCAGCCTCCGGGACAGGGCCGACGAGCAGTACTTC. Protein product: CASLRDRADEQYF.

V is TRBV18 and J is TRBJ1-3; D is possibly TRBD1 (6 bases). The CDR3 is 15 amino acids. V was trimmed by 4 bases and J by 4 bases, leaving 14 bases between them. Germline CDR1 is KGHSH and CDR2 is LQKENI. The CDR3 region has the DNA TGTGCCAGCTCACAAAGCAGAGGACAGGGAAACACCATATATTTT. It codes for CASSQSRGQGNTIYF. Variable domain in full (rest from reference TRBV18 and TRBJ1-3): NAGVMQNPRHLVRRRGQEARLRCSPMKGHSHVYWYRQLPEEGLKFMVYLQKENIIDESGMPKERFSAEFPKEGPSILRIQQVVRGDSAAYFCASSQSRGQGNTIYFGEGSWLTVV.

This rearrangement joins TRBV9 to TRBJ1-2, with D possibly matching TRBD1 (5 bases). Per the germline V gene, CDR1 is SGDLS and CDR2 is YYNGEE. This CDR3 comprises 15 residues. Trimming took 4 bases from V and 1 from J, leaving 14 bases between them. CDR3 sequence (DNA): TGTGCCAGCAGCTTCAGCCCGGGGGTTAACTATGGCTACACCTTC. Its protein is CASSFSPGVNYGYTF.

Here the CDR3 reads CAISERFGTASYEQYF. For the CDR3, the DNA is TGTGCCATCAGTGAGCGCTTTGGGACAGCTTCCTACGAGCAGTACTTC. The V gene is TRBV10-3, the J gene TRBJ2-7, with 7 nucleotides matching TRBD1. The germline V gene encodes CDR1 ENHRY and CDR2 SYGVKD. The CDR3 extends over 16 amino acids. V was pared by 2 bases and J by 1 base, with 8 bases of the junction left unmatched.

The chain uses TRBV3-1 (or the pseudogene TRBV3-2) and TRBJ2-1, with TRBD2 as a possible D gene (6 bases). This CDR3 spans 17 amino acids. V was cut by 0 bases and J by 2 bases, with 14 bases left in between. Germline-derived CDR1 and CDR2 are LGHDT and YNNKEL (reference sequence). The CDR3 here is CASSQDLRSGAYNEQFF. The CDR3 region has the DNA TGTGCCAGCAGCCAAGATCTAAGGTCGGGGGCCTACAATGAGCAGTTCTTC.

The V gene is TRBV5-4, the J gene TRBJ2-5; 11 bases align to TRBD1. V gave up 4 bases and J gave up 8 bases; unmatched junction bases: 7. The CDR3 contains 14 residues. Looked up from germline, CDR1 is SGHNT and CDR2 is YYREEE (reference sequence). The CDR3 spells CASSRRGQGETQYF. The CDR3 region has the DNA TGTGCCAGCAGCAGAAGGGGACAGGGGGAAACCCAGTACTTC.

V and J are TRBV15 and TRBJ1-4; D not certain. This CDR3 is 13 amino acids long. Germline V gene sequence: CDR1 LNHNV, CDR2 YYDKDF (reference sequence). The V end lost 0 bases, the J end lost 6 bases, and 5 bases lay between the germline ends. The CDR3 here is CATSRDLYEKLFF. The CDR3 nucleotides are TGTGCCACCAGCAGAGATCTGTATGAAAAACTGTTTTTT.

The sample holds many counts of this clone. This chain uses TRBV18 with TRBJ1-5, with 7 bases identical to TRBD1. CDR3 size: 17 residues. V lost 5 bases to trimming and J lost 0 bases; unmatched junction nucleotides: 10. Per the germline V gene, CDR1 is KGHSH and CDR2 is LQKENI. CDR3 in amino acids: CASSSKPGQSSNQPQHF. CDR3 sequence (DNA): TGTGCCAGCTCATCTAAGCCGGGACAGTCTAGCAATCAGCCCCAGCATTTT.

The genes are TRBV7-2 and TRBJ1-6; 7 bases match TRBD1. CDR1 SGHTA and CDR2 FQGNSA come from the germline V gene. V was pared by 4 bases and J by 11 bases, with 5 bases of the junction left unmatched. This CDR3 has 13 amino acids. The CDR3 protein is CASSSGGTAPLHF. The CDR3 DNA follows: TGTGCCAGCAGCTCAGGGGGGACGGCACCCCTCCACTTT.

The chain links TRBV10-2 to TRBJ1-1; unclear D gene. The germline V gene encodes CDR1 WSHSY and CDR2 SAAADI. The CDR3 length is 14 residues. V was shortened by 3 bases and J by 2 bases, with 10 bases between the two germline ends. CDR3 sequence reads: CASSETSVNTEAFF. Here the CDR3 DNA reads TGCGCCAGCAGTGAAACGAGCGTTAACACTGAAGCTTTCTTT.

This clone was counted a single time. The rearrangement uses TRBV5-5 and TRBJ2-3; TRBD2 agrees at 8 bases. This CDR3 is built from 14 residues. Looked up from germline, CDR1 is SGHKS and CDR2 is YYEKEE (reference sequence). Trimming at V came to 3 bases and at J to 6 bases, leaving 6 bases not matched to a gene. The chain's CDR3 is CASSWRGAGDTQYF. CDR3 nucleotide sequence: TGTGCCAGCAGCTGGCGGGGGGCTGGGGATACGCAGTATTTT.

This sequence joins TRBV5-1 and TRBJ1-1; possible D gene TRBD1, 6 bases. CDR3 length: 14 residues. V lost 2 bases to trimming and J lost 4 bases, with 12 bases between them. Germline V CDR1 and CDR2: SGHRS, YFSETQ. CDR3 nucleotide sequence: TGCGCCAGCAGCTTAGGGGGAGTAAGCACTGAAGCTTTCTTT. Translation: CASSLGGVSTEAFF.

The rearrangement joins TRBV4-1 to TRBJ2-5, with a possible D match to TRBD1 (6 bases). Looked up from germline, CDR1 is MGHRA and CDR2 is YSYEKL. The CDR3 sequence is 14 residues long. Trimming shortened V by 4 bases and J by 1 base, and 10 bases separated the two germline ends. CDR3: CASSPADSQETQYF. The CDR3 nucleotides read TGCGCCAGCAGCCCGGCGGACAGCCAAGAGACCCAGTACTTC.

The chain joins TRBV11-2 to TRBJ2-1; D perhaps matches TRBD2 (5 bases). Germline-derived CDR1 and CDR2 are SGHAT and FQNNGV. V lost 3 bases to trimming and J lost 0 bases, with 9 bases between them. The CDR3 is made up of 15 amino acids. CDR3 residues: CASSFTAGSYNEQFF. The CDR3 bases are TGTGCCAGCAGCTTTACCGCGGGCTCCTACAATGAGCAGTTCTTC.

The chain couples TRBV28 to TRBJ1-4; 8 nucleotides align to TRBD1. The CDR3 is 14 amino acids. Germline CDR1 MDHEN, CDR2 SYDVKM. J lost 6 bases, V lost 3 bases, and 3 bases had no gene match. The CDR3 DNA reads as TGTGCCAGCAGTTTGGACAGGGTAGATGAAAAACTGTTTTTT. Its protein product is CASSLDRVDEKLFF.

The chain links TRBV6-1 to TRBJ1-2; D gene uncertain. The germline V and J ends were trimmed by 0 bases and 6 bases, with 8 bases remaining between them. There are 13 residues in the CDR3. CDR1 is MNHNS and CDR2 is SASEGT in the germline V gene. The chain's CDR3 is CASSEAGRNGYTF. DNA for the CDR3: TGTGCCAGCAGTGAAGCTGGGAGGAATGGCTACACCTTC.

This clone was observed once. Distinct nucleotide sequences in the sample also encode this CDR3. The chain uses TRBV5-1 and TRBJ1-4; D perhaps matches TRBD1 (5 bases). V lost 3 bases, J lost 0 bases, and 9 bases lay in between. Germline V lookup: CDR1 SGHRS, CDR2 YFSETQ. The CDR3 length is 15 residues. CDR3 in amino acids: CASSSTGATNEKLFF. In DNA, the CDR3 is TGCGCCAGCAGCTCTACAGGAGCAACTAATGAAAAACTGTTTTTT. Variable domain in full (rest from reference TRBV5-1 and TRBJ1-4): KAGVTQTPRYLIKTRGQQVTLSCSPISGHRSVSWYQQTPGQGLQFLFEYFSETQRNKGNFPGRFSGRQFSNSRSEMNVSTLELGDSALYLCASSSTGATNEKLFFGSGTQLSVL.

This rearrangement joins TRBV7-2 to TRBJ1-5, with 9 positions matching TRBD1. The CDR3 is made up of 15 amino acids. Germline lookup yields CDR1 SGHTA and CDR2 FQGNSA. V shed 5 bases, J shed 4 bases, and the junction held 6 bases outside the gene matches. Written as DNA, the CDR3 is TGTGCCAGCAGCAGATCGGGACAGGGAAATCAGCCCCAGCATTTT. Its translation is CASSRSGQGNQPQHF.

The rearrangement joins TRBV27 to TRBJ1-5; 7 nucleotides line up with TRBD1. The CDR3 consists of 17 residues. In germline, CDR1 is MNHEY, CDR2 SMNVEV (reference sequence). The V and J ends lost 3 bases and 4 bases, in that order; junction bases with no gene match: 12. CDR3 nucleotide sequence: TGTGCCAGCAGTTTGAGTCACTGGGACAGCCTAAATCAGCCCCAGCATTTT. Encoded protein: CASSLSHWDSLNQPQHF.